These 17 T cell receptor beta chains came from one sample sequenced in a study of blood T cell repertoires in COVID-19. Generated by immunoSEQ multiplex PCR, the TCRdb table keeps only in-frame clones and is missing some. The table records over 150,000 clones, more than 75% of them present only once. Sequencing was performed on peripheral blood. The receptors shown here come from a man aged 50 or older who had recovered from COVID-19.

This chain links TRBV5-6 with TRBJ1-4; the match to TRBD1 covers 10 bases. J gave up 7 bases and V 1 base, and 1 base lay outside the gene matches. The germline gives CDR1 SGHDT, CDR2 YYEEEE. The CDR3 is made up of 14 amino acids. For the CDR3, the DNA is TGTGCCAGCAGCTTGCGGACAGGGGGTGAAAAACTGTTTTTT. It specifies CASSLRTGGEKLFF.

This rearrangement joins TRBV7-2 to TRBJ2-5, with D perhaps matching TRBD2 (6 bases). Germline CDR1 SGHTA, CDR2 FQGNSA. CDR3 length: 13 residues. V gave up 5 bases and J gave up 5 bases, with 12 bases separating them. CDR3 residues: CASSTHREETQYF. CDR3 DNA: TGTGCCAGCAGCACCCACCGGGAGGAGACCCAGTACTTC.

The rearrangement joins TRBV6-4 to TRBJ2-3, with 8 nucleotides matching TRBD2. V was clipped by 10 bases and J by 2 bases; unmatched bases: 5. This CDR3 is 13 amino acids long. Per germline, CDR1 MRHNA and CDR2 SNTAGT. The CDR3 is CATSAGDTDTQYF. For the CDR3, the DNA is TGTGCCACCTCAGCGGGAGACACAGATACGCAGTATTTT.

The chain uses TRBV15 and TRBJ2-7; 11 positions match TRBD2. With V trimmed by 3 bases and J by 6 bases, 1 base remained unmatched. Germline CDR1 and CDR2: LNHNV and YYDKDF (reference sequence). This CDR3 is 13 amino acids long. CDR3 loop: CATSRGTSGEQYF. The CDR3 DNA reads as TGTGCCACCAGCAGGGGGACTAGCGGCGAGCAGTACTTC. Supplemented by reference TRBV15 and TRBJ2-7, the full variable domain reads DAMVIQNPRYQVTQFGKPVTLSCSQTLNHNVMYWYQQKSSQAPKLLFHYYDKDFNNEADTPDNFQSRRPNTSFCFLDIRSPGLGDTAMYLCATSRGTSGEQYFGPGTRLTVT.

This rearrangement joins TRBV24-1 to TRBJ2-3, with D perhaps TRBD1 (6 bases). Trimming took off 1 base at V and 0 bases at J, with 7 bases between the two ends. CDR3 length equals 15 residues. Germline CDR1 is KGHDR and CDR2 is SFDVKD. The CDR3: CATSDLGGSTDTQYF. In DNA, the CDR3 is TGTGCCACCAGTGATTTAGGGGGTAGCACAGATACGCAGTATTTT.

The genes are TRBV5-1 and TRBJ2-2; D not certain. The CDR3 totals 14 residues. V dropped 0 bases and J dropped 4 bases, with 7 bases sitting between them. Germline assignment: CDR1 SGHRS and CDR2 YFSETQ. In DNA, the CDR3 is TGCGCCAGCAGCTTGGACAGACCCACCGGGGAGCTGTTTTTT. This gives the protein CASSLDRPTGELFF.

The chain links TRBV5-1 to TRBJ2-1; 7 bases line up with TRBD1. Per the germline V gene, CDR1 is SGHRS and CDR2 is YFSETQ. The CDR3 sequence is 13 residues long. Trimming cost V 7 bases and J 5 bases; bases outside gene matches: 6. CDR3 bases: TGCGCCAGCCAAAGGGACAGCCACAATGAGCAGTTCTTC. It yields the protein CASQRDSHNEQFF.

The gene calls are TRBV2 and TRBJ2-5; D unclear. Germline CDR1 and CDR2: SNHLY and FYNNEI. V shed 7 bases and J shed 3 bases, with 3 bases lying between them. This CDR3 region has 10 residues. The CDR3 region is CASTKETQYF. The CDR3 nucleotides are TGTGCCAGCACTAAAGAGACCCAGTACTTC.

The CDR3 spells CASSPGRGQGLSSYNSPLHF. For the CDR3, the DNA is TGTGCCAGCAGTCCTGGGAGGGGACAGGGGTTGAGCTCCTATAATTCACCCCTCCACTTT. This chain uses TRBV28 with TRBJ1-6, with 10 bases matching TRBD1. Per the germline V gene, CDR1 is MDHEN and CDR2 is SYDVKM. V was pared by 5 bases and J by 0 bases, with 13 bases of the junction left unmatched. CDR3 length equals 20 residues.

The V and J genes are TRBV2 and TRBJ2-7; the match to TRBD2 covers 8 bases. CDR3 length: 14 amino acids. Germline trimming cut 8 bases from V and 0 bases from J; bases unmatched to any gene: 6. Germline CDR1 SNHLY, CDR2 FYNNEI. The CDR3 sequence is CASDLAGSSYEQYF. The CDR3 nucleotides are TGTGCCAGCGATCTAGCGGGCAGCTCCTACGAGCAGTACTTC.

The gene calls are TRBV18 and TRBJ1-2; D not certain. This CDR3 is built from 16 residues. Trimming took 0 bases from V and 2 from J, leaving 13 bases between them. Germline V lookup: CDR1 KGHSH, CDR2 LQKENI. The CDR3 nucleotides read TGTGCCAGCTCACCACCCTCGCGGGCGAAAAACTATGGCTACACCTTC. Its translation is CASSPPSRAKNYGYTF.

The chain carries TRBV15 and TRBJ2-7, with D possibly TRBD2 on 6 matching bases. The CDR3 is 14 residues long. Germline CDR1 is LNHNV and CDR2 is YYDKDF (reference sequence). V lost 4 bases, J lost 0 bases, and 10 bases lay in between. The CDR3 DNA is TGTGCCACCAGCACTGGAGGGGTCTCCTACGAGCAGTACTTC. Its translation is CATSTGGVSYEQYF.

The chain recombines TRBV6-2 or TRBV6-3 with TRBJ2-6; D possibly corresponds to TRBD1 (6 bases). This CDR3 has 18 amino acids. Trimming pared 5 bases from V and 0 bases from J, leaving 17 bases between. Germline V gene sequence: CDR1 MNHEY, CDR2 SVGEGT. CDR3 region: CASSPGQIVLSGANVLTF. The DNA for the CDR3 is TGTGCCAGCAGTCCCGGACAGATTGTTCTCTCTGGGGCCAACGTCCTGACTTTC.

The genes are TRBV6-5 and TRBJ1-2, with unresolved D. V lost 8 bases and J 2 bases, leaving 15 bases between the germline ends. The CDR3 covers 14 residues. Germline values: CDR1 MNHEY, CDR2 SVGAGI. CDR3 amino acids: CASHNAGSNYGYTF. The CDR3 DNA follows: TGTGCCAGCCATAACGCAGGTTCCAACTATGGCTACACCTTC.

The genes are TRBV9 and TRBJ2-7, with 7 bases that match TRBD1. The J segment lost 2 bases and the V segment lost 2 bases, leaving 4 bases of the junction unmatched. Germline V lookup: CDR1 SGDLS, CDR2 YYNGEE. The CDR3 is 14 amino acids. CDR3 in amino acids: CASSVGQAPYEQYF. The CDR3 DNA reads as TGTGCCAGCAGCGTCGGACAGGCGCCCTACGAGCAGTACTTC.

The CDR3 loop is CASGVARGEKLFF. The CDR3 DNA sequence: TGTGCCAGCGGAGTCGCGCGGGGGGAAAAACTGTTTTTT. V gene TRBV6-5 combines with J gene TRBJ1-4, with a tentative D call TRBD1 (5 bases). The CDR3 spans 13 residues. Trimming pared 8 bases from V and 8 bases from J, leaving 15 bases between. Germline CDR1 and CDR2: MNHEY and SVGAGI.

This clone was found once. This sequence joins TRBV18 and TRBJ1-1; D uncertain. Germline CDR1 KGHSH, CDR2 LQKENI. Trimming removed 5 bases at V and 0 bases at J, with 7 bases between. The CDR3 length is 13 residues. CDR3 loop: CASSTAVNTEAFF. The CDR3 DNA reads TGTGCCAGCTCAACGGCGGTGAACACTGAAGCTTTCTTT. Filled out from reference TRBV18 and TRBJ1-1, the complete variable domain reads NAGVMQNPRHLVRRRGQEARLRCSPMKGHSHVYWYRQLPEEGLKFMVYLQKENIIDESGMPKERFSAEFPKEGPSILRIQQVVRGDSAAYFCASSTAVNTEAFFGQGTRLTVV.